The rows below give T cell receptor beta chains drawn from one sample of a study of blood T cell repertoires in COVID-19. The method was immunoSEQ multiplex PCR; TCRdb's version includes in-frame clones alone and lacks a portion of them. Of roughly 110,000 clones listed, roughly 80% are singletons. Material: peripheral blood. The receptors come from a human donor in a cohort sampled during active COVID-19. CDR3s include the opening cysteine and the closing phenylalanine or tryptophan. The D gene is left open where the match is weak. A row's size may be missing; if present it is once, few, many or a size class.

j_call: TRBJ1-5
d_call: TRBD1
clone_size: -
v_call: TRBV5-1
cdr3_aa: CASSPWGQGNQPQHF
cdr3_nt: TGCGCCAGCAGCCCTTGGGGACAGGGTAATCAGCCCCAGCATTTT

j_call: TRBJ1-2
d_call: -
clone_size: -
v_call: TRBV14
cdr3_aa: CATEVWTDENYGYTF
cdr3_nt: TGTGCCACCGAGGTCTGGACAGACGAAAACTATGGCTACACCTTC

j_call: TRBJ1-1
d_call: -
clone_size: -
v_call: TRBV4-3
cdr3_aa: CASSQGAGVMNTEAFF
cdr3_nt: TGCGCCAGCAGCCAAGGAGCAGGGGTGATGAACACTGAAGCTTTCTTT

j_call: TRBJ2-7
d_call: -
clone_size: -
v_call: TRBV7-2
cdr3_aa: CASSQSRDFSYEQYF
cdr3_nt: TGTGCCAGCAGCCAGTCCCGGGACTTCTCCTACGAGCAGTACTTC

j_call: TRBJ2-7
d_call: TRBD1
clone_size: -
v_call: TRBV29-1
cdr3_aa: CSVAQGVDEQYF
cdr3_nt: TGCAGCGTAGCACAGGGGGTCGACGAGCAGTACTTC

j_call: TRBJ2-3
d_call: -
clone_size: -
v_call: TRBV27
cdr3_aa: CASSLGFRVLTDTQYF
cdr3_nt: TGTGCCAGCAGTTTGGGGTTCAGGGTTTTAACAGATACGCAGTATTTT

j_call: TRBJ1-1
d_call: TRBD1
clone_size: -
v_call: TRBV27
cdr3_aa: CASSFDREIGSEAFF
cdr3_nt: TGTGCCAGCAGTTTCGACAGGGAGATTGGGTCTGAAGCTTTCTTT

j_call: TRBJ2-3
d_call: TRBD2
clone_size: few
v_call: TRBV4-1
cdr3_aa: CASSQEGLGGSGSEDTQYF
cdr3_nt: TGCGCCAGCAGCCAAGAAGGTCTTGGCGGGAGTGGGTCGGAAGATACGCAGTATTTT

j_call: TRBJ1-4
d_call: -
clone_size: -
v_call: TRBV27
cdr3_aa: CASSFYREQGQNEKLFF
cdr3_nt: TGTGCCAGCAGTTTTTATCGCGAGCAGGGGCAGAATGAAAAACTGTTTTTT

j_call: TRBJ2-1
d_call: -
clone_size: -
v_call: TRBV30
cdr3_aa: CALLASLYNEQFF
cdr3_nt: TGTGCCTTACTAGCTTCCCTCTACAATGAGCAGTTCTTC

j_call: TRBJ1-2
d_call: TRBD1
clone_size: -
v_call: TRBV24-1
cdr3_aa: CATSDPGTGPYGYTF
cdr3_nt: TGTGCCACCAGTGACCCCGGGACAGGGCCCTATGGCTACACCTTC

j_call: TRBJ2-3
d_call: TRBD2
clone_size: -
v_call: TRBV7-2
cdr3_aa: CASSVQAGGTDTQYF
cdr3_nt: TGTGCCAGCAGCGTTCAAGCGGGGGGCACAGATACGCAGTATTTT

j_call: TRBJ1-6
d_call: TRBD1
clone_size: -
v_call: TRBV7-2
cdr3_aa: CASQDRANSPLHF
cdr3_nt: TGTGCCAGCCAAGACAGGGCTAATTCACCCCTCCACTTT

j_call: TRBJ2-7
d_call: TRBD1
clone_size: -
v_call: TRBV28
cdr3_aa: CASSPGTGVYEQYF
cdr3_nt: TGTGCCAGCAGTCCCGGGACAGGGGTCTACGAGCAGTACTTC

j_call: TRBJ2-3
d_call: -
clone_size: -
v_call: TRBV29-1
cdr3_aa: CSGGTDTQYF
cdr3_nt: TGCAGCGGAGGTACAGATACGCAGTATTTT

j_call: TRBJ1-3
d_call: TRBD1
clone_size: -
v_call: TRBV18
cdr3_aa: CASSPRTGASGNTIYF
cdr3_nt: TGTGCCAGCTCACCACGGACAGGGGCCTCTGGAAACACCATATATTTT

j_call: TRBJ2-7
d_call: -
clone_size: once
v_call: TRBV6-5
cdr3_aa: CASSYSGTPPSYEQYF
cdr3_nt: TGTGCCAGCAGTTACTCCGGGACACCCCCCTCCTACGAGCAGTACTTC

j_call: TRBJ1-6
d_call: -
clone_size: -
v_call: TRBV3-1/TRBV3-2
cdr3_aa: CASSQGPPSPGGEGPLHF
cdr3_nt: TGTGCCAGCAGCCAAGGACCCCCGAGCCCCGGCGGCGAGGGCCCCCTCCACTTT

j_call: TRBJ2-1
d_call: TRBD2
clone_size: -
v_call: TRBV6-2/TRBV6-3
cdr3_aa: CASSMGLEVFF
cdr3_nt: TGTGCCAGCAGTATGGGACTAGAAGTCTTCTTC

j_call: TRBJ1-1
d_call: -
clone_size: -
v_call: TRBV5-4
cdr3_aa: CASSLGWGGSEAFF
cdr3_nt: TGTGCCAGCAGCTTGGGGTGGGGCGGTAGTGAAGCTTTCTTT

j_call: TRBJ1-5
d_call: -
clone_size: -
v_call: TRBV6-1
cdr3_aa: CASSEFRDQPQHF
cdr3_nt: TGTGCCAGCAGTGAGTTTCGGGATCAGCCCCAGCATTTT

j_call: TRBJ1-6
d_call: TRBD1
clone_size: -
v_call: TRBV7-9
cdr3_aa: CASSVGTGDSPLHF
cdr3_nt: TGTGCCAGCAGCGTTGGGACAGGAGATTCACCCCTCCACTTT

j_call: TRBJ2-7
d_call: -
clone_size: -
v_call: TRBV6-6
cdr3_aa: CASSSVENEQYF
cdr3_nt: TGTGCCAGCAGTTCGGTCGAGAACGAGCAGTACTTC

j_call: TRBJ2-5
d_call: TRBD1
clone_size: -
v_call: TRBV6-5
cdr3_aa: CATLRQGRPKETQYF
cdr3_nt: TGTGCCACCTTGAGACAGGGGCGACCCAAAGAGACCCAGTACTTC

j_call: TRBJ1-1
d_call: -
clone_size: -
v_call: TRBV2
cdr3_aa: CASSEEGSTEAFF
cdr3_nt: TGTGCCAGCAGTGAAGAAGGGAGCACTGAAGCTTTCTTT

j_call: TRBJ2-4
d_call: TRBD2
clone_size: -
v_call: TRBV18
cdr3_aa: CASSAPTGTSGDIQYF
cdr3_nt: TGTGCCAGCTCAGCCCCAACCGGGACTAGTGGGGACATTCAGTACTTC

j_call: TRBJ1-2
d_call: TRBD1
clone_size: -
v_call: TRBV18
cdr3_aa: CASSLGQGEAYGYTF
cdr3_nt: TGTGCCAGCTCCCTAGGACAGGGGGAGGCCTATGGCTACACCTTC

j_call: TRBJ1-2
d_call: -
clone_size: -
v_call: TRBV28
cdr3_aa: CASNEGGDYGYTF
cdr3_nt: TGTGCCAGCAATGAGGGGGGGGACTATGGCTACACCTTC

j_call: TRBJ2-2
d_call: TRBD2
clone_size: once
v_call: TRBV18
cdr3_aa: CASSKLAGLIGELFF
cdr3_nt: TGTGCCAGCTCAAAACTAGCGGGATTGATCGGGGAGCTGTTTTTT

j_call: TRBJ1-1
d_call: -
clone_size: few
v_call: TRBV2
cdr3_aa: CASSDRQFLEAFF
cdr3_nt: TGTGCCAGCAGTGATCGTCAGTTTCTGGAAGCTTTCTTT

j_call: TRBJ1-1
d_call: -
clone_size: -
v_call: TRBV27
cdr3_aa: CASSLGGDTEAFF
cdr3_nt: TGTGCCAGCAGTTTAGGGGGGGACACTGAAGCTTTCTTT

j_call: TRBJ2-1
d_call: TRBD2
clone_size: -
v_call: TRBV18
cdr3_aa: CASSPRRGRESSYNEQFF
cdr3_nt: TGTGCCAGCTCACCGCGTAGAGGGCGGGAGAGCTCCTACAATGAGCAGTTCTTC

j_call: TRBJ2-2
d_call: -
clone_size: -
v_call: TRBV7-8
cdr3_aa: CASSSTDYRAGELFF
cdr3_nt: TGTGCCAGCAGCTCGACGGACTACCGGGCCGGGGAGCTGTTTTTT

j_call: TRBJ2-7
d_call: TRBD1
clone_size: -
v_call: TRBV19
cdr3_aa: CASSLGTGTGEQYF
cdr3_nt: TGTGCCAGTAGTCTGGGGACAGGCACGGGCGAGCAGTACTTC

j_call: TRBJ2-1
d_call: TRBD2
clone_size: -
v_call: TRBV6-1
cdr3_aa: CASSEVGLASSPQFF
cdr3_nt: TGTGCCAGCAGTGAAGTGGGACTAGCGTCCTCGCCGCAGTTCTTC

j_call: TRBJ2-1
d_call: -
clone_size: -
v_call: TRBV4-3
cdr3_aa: CASSQVGGEIEQFF
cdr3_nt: TGCGCCAGCAGCCAAGTCGGGGGAGAGATTGAGCAGTTCTTC

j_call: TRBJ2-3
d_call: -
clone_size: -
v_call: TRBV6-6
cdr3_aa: CASSYRAGRRKDTQYF
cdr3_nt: TGTGCCAGCAGTTACCGGGCAGGGCGAAGAAAAGATACGCAGTATTTT

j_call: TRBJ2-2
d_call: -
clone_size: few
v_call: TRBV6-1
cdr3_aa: CASSELRDTGELFF
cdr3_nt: TGTGCCAGCAGTGAGTTGCGGGACACCGGGGAGCTGTTTTTT

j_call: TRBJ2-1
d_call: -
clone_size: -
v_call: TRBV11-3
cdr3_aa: CASSLLAETNEQFF
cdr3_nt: TGTGCCAGCAGCTTGTTGGCAGAAACCAATGAGCAGTTCTTC

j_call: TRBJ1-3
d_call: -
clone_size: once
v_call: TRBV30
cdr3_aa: CAWSLGSGNTIYF
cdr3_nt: TGTGCCTGGAGCCTAGGCAGCGGAAACACCATATATTTT

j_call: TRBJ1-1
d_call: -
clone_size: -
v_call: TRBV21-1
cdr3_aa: CASSNSPGMDTEAFF
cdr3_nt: TGTGCCAGCAGCAACAGTCCGGGTATGGACACTGAAGCTTTCTTT

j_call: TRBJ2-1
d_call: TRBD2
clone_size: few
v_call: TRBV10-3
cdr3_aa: CAISPAGDSYNEQFF
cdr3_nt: TGTGCCATCAGTCCAGCGGGAGACTCCTACAATGAGCAGTTCTTC

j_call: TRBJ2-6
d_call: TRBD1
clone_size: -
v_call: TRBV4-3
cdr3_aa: CASSIGTGISGANVLTF
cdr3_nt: TGCGCCAGCAGCATCGGGACAGGGATCTCTGGGGCCAACGTCCTGACTTTC

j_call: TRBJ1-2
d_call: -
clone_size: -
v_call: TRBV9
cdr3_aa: CASSVDQGRANYGYTF
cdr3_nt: TGTGCCAGCAGCGTAGATCAGGGGCGCGCTAACTATGGCTACACCTTC

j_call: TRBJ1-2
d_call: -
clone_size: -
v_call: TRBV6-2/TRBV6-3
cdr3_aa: CASSPDSLGYTF
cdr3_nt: TGTGCCAGCAGTCCGGACAGTCTCGGCTACACCTTC

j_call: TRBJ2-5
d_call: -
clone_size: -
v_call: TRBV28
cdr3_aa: CASSPPGGRRGTQYF
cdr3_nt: TGTGCCAGCAGTCCCCCAGGGGGTCGGCGGGGGACCCAGTACTTC

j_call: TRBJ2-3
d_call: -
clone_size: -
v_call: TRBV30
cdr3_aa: CAWSVGGAPDTQYF
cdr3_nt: TGTGCCTGGAGTGTAGGGGGGGCTCCAGATACGCAGTATTTT

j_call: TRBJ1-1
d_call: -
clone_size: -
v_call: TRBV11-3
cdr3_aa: CASSPGGVSEAFF
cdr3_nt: TGTGCCAGCAGCCCCGGGGGGGTTTCTGAAGCTTTCTTT

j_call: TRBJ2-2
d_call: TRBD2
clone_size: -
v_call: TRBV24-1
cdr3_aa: CATSDGGLAGGELFF
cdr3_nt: TGTGCCACCAGTGATGGAGGACTAGCCGGCGGGGAGCTGTTTTTT

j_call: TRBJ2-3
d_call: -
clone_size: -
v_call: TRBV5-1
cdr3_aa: CASSGGLSTDTQYF
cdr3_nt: TGCGCCAGCTCAGGGGGACTCAGCACAGATACGCAGTATTTT

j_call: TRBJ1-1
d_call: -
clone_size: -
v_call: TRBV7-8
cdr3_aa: CASSQTAEAFF
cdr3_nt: TGTGCCAGCAGCCAGACAGCTGAAGCTTTCTTT

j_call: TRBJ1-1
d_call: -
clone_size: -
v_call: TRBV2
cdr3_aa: CASRSGLFLTEAFF
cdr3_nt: TGTGCCAGCAGATCGGGACTGTTCCTCACTGAAGCTTTCTTT

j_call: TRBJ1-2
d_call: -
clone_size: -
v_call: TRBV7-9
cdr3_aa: CASSSAGNGYTF
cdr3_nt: TGTGCCAGCAGCTCGGCAGGGAACGGCTACACCTTC

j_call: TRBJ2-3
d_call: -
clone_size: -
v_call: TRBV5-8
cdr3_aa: CASSFWGIADTQYF
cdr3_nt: TGTGCCAGCAGCTTTTGGGGCATCGCAGATACGCAGTATTTT

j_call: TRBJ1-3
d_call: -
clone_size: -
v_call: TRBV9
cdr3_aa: CASQMEGGNTIYF
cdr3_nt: TGTGCCAGCCAGATGGAAGGCGGTAACACCATATATTTT